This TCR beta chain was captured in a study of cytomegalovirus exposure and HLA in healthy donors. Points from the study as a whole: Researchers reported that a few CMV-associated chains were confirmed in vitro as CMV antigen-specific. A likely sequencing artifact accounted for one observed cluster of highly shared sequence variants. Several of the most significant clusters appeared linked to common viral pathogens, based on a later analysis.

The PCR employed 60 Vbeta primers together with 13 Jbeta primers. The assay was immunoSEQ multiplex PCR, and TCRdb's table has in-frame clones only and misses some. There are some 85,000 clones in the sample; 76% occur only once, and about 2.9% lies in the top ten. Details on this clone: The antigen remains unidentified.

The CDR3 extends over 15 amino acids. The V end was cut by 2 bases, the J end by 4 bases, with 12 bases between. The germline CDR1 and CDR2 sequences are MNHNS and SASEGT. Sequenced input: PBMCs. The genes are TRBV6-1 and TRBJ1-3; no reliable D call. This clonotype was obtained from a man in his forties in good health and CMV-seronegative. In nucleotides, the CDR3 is TGTGCCAGCAGTGAACTGGGAGGTATCGGAAACACCATATATTTT. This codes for CASSELGGIGNTIYF.